The 14 T cell receptor beta chains listed next were all sequenced from one sample in a study of tumor-infiltrating lymphocytes in primary liver carcinoma. The input was approximately 500 ng total RNA; TCR beta cDNA was made from it with a constant-region primer. Slightly modified ARM-PCR served as the procedure for the TCR beta libraries. These libraries came from three rounds of nested multiplex PCR. For roughly 10 cycles apiece, the opening two PCR rounds ran with TRBV1-TRBV30 forward primers and a C-beta reverse primer. MiXCR was run by TCRdb on the multiplex PCR reads, yielding one entry per CDR3 protein. The table shows 330,000 or so distinct CDR3 sequences, with 65% occurring only once. Germline DNA was also extracted, and blood RNA was taken from unsorted whole blood. The sequencing input was peripheral blood. The source of these receptors is a man aged 35 to 55 with primary liver carcinoma and hepatitis B virus infection.

Turning to this clonotype: With a much larger clone just one base away, this may be a read error. This chain connects TRBV6-1 to TRBJ2-1; TRBD1 is a possible D gene (6 bases). V lost 6 bases and J lost 2, with 14 bases in between. Germline CDR1 is MNHNS and CDR2 is SASEGT. This CDR3 spans 15 amino acids. For the CDR3, the DNA is TGTGCCAGCAGGTCTTGGACAGACGCCTACAATGAGCAGTTCTTC. It codes for CASRSWTDAYNEQFF.

As regards this clonotype: Compared with germline, one end of the junction differs, possibly owing to a read error. The chain is built from TRBV29-1 and TRBJ2-3; D may be TRBD1 (6 bases). This CDR3 is built from 16 residues. CDR1 and CDR2 (germline): SQVTM, ANQGSEA. The DNA for the CDR3 is TGCAGCGTCAAACAGGGCTGGGTGATTCGCACAGATAGGCAGTATTTT. Protein product: CSVKQGWVIRTDRQYF.

The chain joins TRBV30 to TRBJ1-5, with D hard to call. Trimming took 2 bases from V and 0 from J, leaving 5 bases between them. The germline V gene has CDR1 GTSNPN and CDR2 SVGIG (reference sequence). CDR3 length: 13 residues. CDR3 in amino acids: CAWSKDSNQPQHF. CDR3 nucleotide sequence: TGTGCCTGGAGTAAAGATAGCAATCAGCCCCAGCATTTT.

Worth noting for this clonotype: This may be a read error: a much more frequent sequence differs by one nucleotide. The conserved phenylalanine or tryptophan is not found at the CDR3 terminus, so this likely reflects a read error. This chain uses TRBV6-6 with TRBJ2-1, with TRBD1 matching 7 bases. V was pared by 6 bases and J by 5 bases, with 4 bases of the junction left unmatched. In germline, CDR1 is MNHNY, CDR2 SVGAGI (reference sequence). The CDR3 is 13 residues long. The CDR3 loop is CASRGGFDNEQFL. CDR3 coding DNA: TGTGCCAGCAGAGGGGGCTTCGACAATGAGCAGTTCCTC.

The chain combines TRBV4-1 with TRBJ1-1, with 7 bases lining up with TRBD1. Germline CDR1 reads MGHRA; CDR2 reads YSYEKL. This CDR3 region has 15 residues. The ends lost 4 bases at V and 1 base at J; junction bases unmatched: 6. The CDR3 reads CASSRAWTGNTEAFF. The CDR3 nucleotides read TGCGCCAGCAGCCGTGCATGGACAGGGAACACTGAAGCTTTCTTT.

This clonotype rates as medium-sized. The chain joins TRBV11-2 to TRBJ2-5; D is unresolved. Germline CDR1 SGHAT, CDR2 FQNNGV. Trimming removed 2 bases at V and 5 bases at J, with 9 bases between. The CDR3 extends over 13 amino acids. CDR3 region: CASSLSGLETQYF. The CDR3 nucleotides are TGTGCCAGCAGCTTATCCGGATTGGAGACCCAGTACTTC. Full variable domain (outside the CDR3, taken from reference TRBV11-2 and TRBJ2-5): EAGVAQSPRYKIIEKRQSVAFWCNPISGHATLYWYQQILGQGPKLLIQFQNNGVVDDSQLPKDRFSAERLKGVDSTLKIQPAKLEDSAVYLCASSLSGLETQYFGPGTRLLVL.

This clonotype was observed at least ten times. CDR3 DNA: TGTGCCAGCAGTTTAGTTGGGGGAGGGCCCAGGAATGAGCAGTTCTTC. Amino acids: CASSLVGGGPRNEQFF. This chain joins TRBV12-3 or TRBV12-4 and TRBJ2-1, with TRBD2 matching 7 bases. This CDR3 has 16 residues. V lost 1 base, J lost 7 bases, and 10 bases stayed unmatched.

CDR3 protein: CASSSLGQAKDTQYF. CDR3 in DNA: TGTGCCAGCAGCTCTTTGGGACAGGCTAAAGATACGCAGTATTTT. The V and J genes are TRBV5-4 and TRBJ2-3; the match to TRBD1 covers 8 bases. J was trimmed by 5 bases and V by 3 bases; bases with no gene match: 8. Germline V gene data show CDR1 as SGHNT and CDR2 as YYREEE (reference sequence). This CDR3 is built from 15 residues.

A single count supports this clonotype. Its ends do not fully match the called genes, so a read error is possible. The chain carries TRBV11-2 and TRBJ2-1, with D possibly TRBD2 on 5 matching bases. The CDR3 runs to 13 residues. The germline V gene has CDR1 SGHAT and CDR2 FQNNGV. The CDR3 here is CASSLEGDNEHFF. In DNA, the CDR3 is TGTGCTAGCAGCTTAGAGGGTGACAATGAGCACTTCTTC.

Turning to this clonotype: This may arise from a read error, as a much more abundant clone is one base away. The chain recombines TRBV10-2 with TRBJ2-2, with no clear D. The CDR3 spans 12 residues. Germline CDR1 WSHSY, CDR2 SAAADI. In DNA form, the CDR3 reads TGTGCCGCGGATCCCAACACCGGGGAGCTGTTTTTT. Its translation is CAADPNTGELFF.

V is TRBV28 and J is TRBJ1-2; no reliable D call. Germline V gives CDR1 MDHEN, CDR2 SYDVKM. Trimming removed 5 bases at V and 6 bases at J, with 16 bases between. The CDR3 runs 14 residues. DNA of the CDR3: TGTGCCAGCAGTACCTCTTGGGGTGAGAATGGCTACACCTTC. Protein product: CASSTSWGENGYTF.

A remark on this clonotype: This may be a read error, as it is one base from a much larger clone. The genes are TRBV10-3 and TRBJ1-2; D possibly corresponds to TRBD1 (5 bases). Germline-derived CDR1 and CDR2 are ENHRY and SYGVKD. Trimming removed 8 bases from V and 5 bases from J, with 15 bases in between. This CDR3 is 13 amino acids long. Here the CDR3 reads CAIGDYRDYGYTF. The CDR3 nucleotides are TGTGCCATCGGGGACTATCGGGATTATGGCTACACCTTC.

Points on this clonotype: This may be a read error, as it is one base from a much larger clone. The V and J genes are TRBV10-3 and TRBJ1-1; D may be TRBD1 (5 bases). The CDR3 length is 14 residues. CDR1 ENHRY and CDR2 SYGVKD come from the germline V gene. V lost 9 bases, J lost 1 base, and 15 bases lay in between. The CDR3 DNA sequence: TGTGCCATGAGAACACAGGAACCGAACACTGAAGCTTTCTTT. Residues: CAMRTQEPNTEAFF.

With respect to this clonotype: A single base separates this from a much larger clone, so it may be a read error. CDR3 region: CGVKRGTAGEKLFF. DNA of the CDR3: TGCGGCGTTAAACGGGGGACTGCGGGTGAAAAACTGTTTTTT. The rearrangement uses TRBV29-1 and TRBJ1-4, with D possibly matching TRBD1 (5 bases). Germline values: CDR1 SQVTM, CDR2 ANQGSEA. The CDR3 contains 14 residues.